The source of this TCR beta chain is a study of spatial heterogeneity in lung cancer. This clonotype occurred a few times. Time point indicated: sample taken at primary tumor resection. Frozen PBMC, nontumor lung or tumor provided whole RNA, which was sequenced unsorted. TCRdb itself ran the 5' RACE reads through MiXCR, one entry per CDR3 protein. Altogether 89,000 or so distinct CDR3 sequences are present, under 25% being singletons, with the ten largest covering 6.2%. The CDR3 is 15 amino acids. Germline CDR1 reads MDHEN; CDR2 reads SYDVKM. V gave up 2 bases and J gave up 8 bases, with 13 bases separating them.

Sequenced material: PBMCs, taken at surgery. This TCR was recovered from a male donor with early-stage non-small cell lung cancer. V gene TRBV28 combines with J gene TRBJ1-6; weak D call: TRBD1 (6 bases). CDR3 loop: CASSLGTGRYSPLHF. DNA of the CDR3: TGTGCCAGCAGTTTAGGAACAGGGCGGTATTCACCCCTCCACTTT.